This T cell receptor beta chain was captured by sequencing in a study of shared clonotypes between healthy human individuals. The repertoire was sequenced with immunoSEQ multiplex PCR; TCRdb's copy has only in-frame clones and lacks some. The table shows roughly 480,000 clones, with around 80% occurring only once. The CDR3 has 14 amino acids. Germline V CDR1 and CDR2: LNHDA, SQIVND (reference sequence). Unmatched junction bases numbered 8, after V lost 5 bases and J lost 6 bases. Genomic DNA of unsorted samples came from 85 million to 95 million PBMCs. The material sequenced was PBMCs. The chain is built from TRBV19 and TRBJ1-2, with 8 positions matching TRBD1. The sequence derives from a woman in her 40s in good health. Some clones in this sample may be carry-over from other donors' samples. Written as DNA, the CDR3 is TGTGCCAGTAGTGCCCAGGGGGCGGCCCATGGCTACACCTTC. As protein: CASSAQGAAHGYTF.